Listed here are 10 T cell receptor beta chains from one sample, sequenced in a study of T cells after yellow fever vaccination. TCRdb reprocessed the 5' RACE reads via MiXCR and lists one record per CDR3 protein. Of about 550,000 distinct CDR3 sequences in the sample, about a fifth were seen once. The sequences come from PBMCs, collected 15 days after the yellow fever booster vaccination. All receptors come from a man between 25 and 39 years old who received the YFV17D yellow fever vaccine.

The J gene is TRBJ1-1, the V gene TRBV19, with D unresolved. The CDR3 covers 11 residues. Germline values: CDR1 LNHDA, CDR2 SQIVND (reference sequence). Trimming shortened V by 6 bases and J by 8 bases, and 10 bases separated the two germline ends. CDR3 region: CASRQREEAFF. In nucleotides, the CDR3 is TGTGCCAGTAGACAGCGGGAGGAAGCTTTCTTT. Drawing the rest from reference TRBV19 and TRBJ1-1, the complete variable domain is DGGITQSPKYLFRKEGQNVTLSCEQNLNHDAMYWYRQDPGQGLRLIYYSQIVNDFQKGDIAEGYSVSREKKESFPLTVTSAQKNPTAFYLCASRQREEAFFGQGTRLTVV.

In its sample, this clonotype was seen a few times. This chain links TRBV20-1 with TRBJ1-5, with D possibly matching TRBD1 (5 bases). This CDR3 is built from 13 residues. Germline CDR1 is DFQATT and CDR2 is SNEGSKA (reference sequence). Trimming removed 4 bases from V and 4 bases from J, with 11 bases in between. The CDR3 loop is CSAKETVNQPQHF. CDR3 nucleotide sequence: TGCAGTGCTAAGGAGACAGTAAATCAGCCCCAGCATTTT.

This clonotype turned up a few times. V and J are TRBV7-2 and TRBJ2-1, with 7 bases aligning to TRBD2. V trimming: 1 base; J trimming: 4 bases; junction bases outside the gene matches: 10. This CDR3 spans 17 amino acids. Germline CDR1 SGHTA, CDR2 FQGNSA. This CDR3 reads CASSLVGGGILYNEQFF. The DNA for the CDR3 is TGTGCCAGCAGCTTAGTCGGGGGAGGGATTTTATACAATGAGCAGTTCTTC.

There are a few counts of this clonotype. The V and J genes are TRBV10-2 and TRBJ2-7, with 7 bases fitting TRBD1. The V segment lost 5 bases and the J segment 3 bases; nucleotides outside the gene matches: 4. The CDR3 runs to 13 residues. The germline gives CDR1 WSHSY, CDR2 SAAADI. CDR3 in amino acids: CASSTGQVYEQYF. The CDR3 DNA is TGCGCCAGCAGTACTGGACAGGTCTACGAGCAGTACTTC.

This clonotype was counted between two and nine times. A read error may account for a junction end that differs from germline. This sequence joins TRBV18 and TRBJ2-7; 7 bases map to TRBD1. Germline V lookup: CDR1 KGHSH, CDR2 LQKENI. CDR3 length: 15 amino acids. The CDR3 DNA reads as TGTGCTAGCTCACCCCGGGACAGCCTGTCCTACGAGCAGTACTTC. Its protein is CASSPRDSLSYEQYF.

V and J are TRBV7-9 and TRBJ2-7; the D gene is possibly TRBD2 (6 bases). The V gene's germline CDR1 is SEHNR and CDR2 FQNEAQ (reference sequence). The CDR3 sequence is 13 residues long. The V end lost 3 bases, the J end lost 4 bases, and 10 bases lay between the germline ends. This chain's CDR3 is CASSFIGLYEQYF. The CDR3 nucleotides read TGTGCCAGCAGCTTCATCGGACTATACGAGCAGTACTTC.

This chain uses TRBV5-1 with TRBJ2-5; D is undetermined. The germline gives CDR1 SGHRS, CDR2 YFSETQ. This CDR3 contains 17 residues. Trimming took off 4 bases at V and 1 base at J, with 20 bases between the two ends. CDR3: CASSASSAIIRQETQYF. The CDR3 DNA sequence: TGCGCCAGCAGCGCATCATCAGCTATAATACGCCAAGAGACCCAGTACTTC. Full variable domain (rest looked up from reference TRBV5-1 and TRBJ2-5): KAGVTQTPRYLIKTRGQQVTLSCSPISGHRSVSWYQQTPGQGLQFLFEYFSETQRNKGNFPGRFSGRQFSNSRSEMNVSTLELGDSALYLCASSASSAIIRQETQYFGPGTRLLVL.

The gene calls are TRBV5-4 and TRBJ2-1; D call uncertain. Trimming removed 4 bases from V and 5 bases from J, with 7 bases in between. Looked up from germline, CDR1 is SGHNT and CDR2 is YYREEE (reference sequence). CDR3 length equals 12 residues. CDR3 DNA sequence: TGTGCCAGCAGCGCTCCCAACAATGAGCAGTTCTTC. Amino acid sequence: CASSAPNNEQFF. Drawing the rest from reference TRBV5-4 and TRBJ2-1, the complete variable domain is ETGVTQSPTHLIKTRGQQVTLRCSSQSGHNTVSWYQQALGQGPQFIFQYYREEENGRGNFPPRFSGLQFPNYSSELNVNALELDDSALYLCASSAPNNEQFFGPGTRLTVL.

The chain is built from TRBV18 and TRBJ2-3; D ambiguous. CDR1 and CDR2 (germline): KGHSH, LQKENI. The CDR3 totals 13 residues. V was trimmed by 6 bases and J by 3 bases, leaving 10 bases between them. CDR3 sequence: CASSDSMTDTQYF. The CDR3 nucleotides are TGTGCCAGCTCCGACTCGATGACAGATACGCAGTATTTT.

The chain has TRBV11-1 and TRBJ2-1, with 9 positions matching TRBD2. Germline CDR1 is SGHAT and CDR2 is FQDESV (reference sequence). The CDR3 extends over 15 amino acids. The V gene end was trimmed by 6 bases and the J gene end by 3 bases; junction bases not matched to a gene: 6. CDR3 sequence reads: CASSIAGVYYNEQFF. The CDR3 DNA reads as TGTGCCAGCAGTATAGCGGGAGTCTACTACAATGAGCAGTTCTTC.